One and the same sample provided the 21 T cell receptor beta chains below, sequenced in a study of identical twins. TCRdb re-derived calls from the 5' RACE reads in MiXCR, one entry per CDR3 protein. The sample contains 690,000 or so distinct CDR3 sequences, 8% to 9% of which appear only once. The same data also contributed to another study, on yellow fever vaccine responses in identical twins.

Sequencing was carried out using PBMCs. Receptors were obtained from a young woman in good health.

In this sample, this clonotype turned up a few times. This sequence joins TRBV4-3 and TRBJ2-7, with 10 positions matching TRBD1. CDR3 size: 16 residues. The V segment lost 1 base and the J segment 2 bases; nucleotides outside the gene matches: 5. Germline CDR1 is LGHNA and CDR2 is YSLEER. The CDR3 nucleotides are TGCGCCAGCAGCCAAGGGATGGGACAGGGGCCCTACGAGCAGTACTTC. Protein sequence: CASSQGMGQGPYEQYF.

This clonotype was seen a few times. This chain connects TRBV28 to TRBJ1-1; tentative D call: TRBD1 (5 bases). Germline CDR1 and CDR2: MDHEN and SYDVKM. The CDR3 covers 13 residues. CDR3 protein: CFTGEGSNTEAFF. In DNA, the CDR3 is TGTTTCACCGGTGAGGGGTCGAACACTGAAGCTTTCTTT.

This chain uses TRBV27 with TRBJ2-7, with TRBD2 matching over 7 bases. Germline values: CDR1 MNHEY, CDR2 SMNVEV (reference sequence). The CDR3 has 14 residues. After removal of 4 bases from V and 6 bases from J, the junction contained 9 bases not matched to a gene. Here the CDR3 DNA reads TGTGCCAGCAGTTCTAGCGGAGCCAGAGTCGAGCAGTACTTC. This translates into CASSSSGARVEQYF.

In this sample, this clonotype turned up a few times. The CDR3 coding sequence is TGTGCCAGGCCCCCACAAGAGACCCAGTACTTC. Its protein is CARPPQETQYF. The chain couples TRBV11-3 to TRBJ2-5; D not certain. This CDR3 has 11 residues. V lost 9 bases to trimming and J lost 2 bases, with 7 bases between them. Looked up from germline, CDR1 is SGHNT and CDR2 is YENEEA.

The chain joins TRBV7-9 to TRBJ2-5; 8 bases align to TRBD1. In germline, CDR1 is SEHNR, CDR2 FQNEAQ (reference sequence). The V and J ends lost 4 bases and 4 bases, in that order; junction bases with no gene match: 11. This CDR3 has 16 amino acids. This chain's CDR3 is CASSSLGQGLRETQYF. The CDR3, as DNA: TGTGCCAGCAGCTCCCTAGGACAGGGCCTACGAGAGACCCAGTACTTC. Full variable domain (remainder filled in from reference TRBV7-9 and TRBJ2-5): DTGVSQNPRHKITKRGQNVTFRCDPISEHNRLYWYRQTLGQGPEFLTYFQNEAQLEKSRLLSDRFSAERPKGSFSTLEIQRTEQGDSAMYLCASSSLGQGLRETQYFGPGTRLLVL.

This clonotype was counted at least ten times. The genes are TRBV5-1 and TRBJ2-7; a weak D match, TRBD1 (5 bases). The V end lost 4 bases, the J end lost 0 bases, and 14 bases lay between the germline ends. The CDR3 covers 15 residues. Germline V gene sequence: CDR1 SGHRS, CDR2 YFSETQ. CDR3 amino acids: CASSPDSTYSYEQYF. DNA of the CDR3: TGCGCCAGCAGCCCAGACAGTACCTACTCCTACGAGCAGTACTTC.

The chain uses TRBV20-1 and TRBJ2-7, with 9 positions matching TRBD2. CDR1 is DFQATT, CDR2 SNEGSKA, per germline (reference sequence). The CDR3 spans 15 residues. Losses at the gene ends were 1 base for V and 4 bases for J; bases not matched to a gene: 8. CDR3 DNA: TGCAGTGCTAGAGGGGAACTAGCGGGCTTTTACGAGCAGTACTTC. Amino acid sequence: CSARGELAGFYEQYF.

The V call is TRBV6-5, the J call TRBJ2-7; D gene uncertain. Germline V gene lookup returns CDR1 MNHEY and CDR2 SVGAGI. CDR3 size: 14 residues. The V gene lost 3 bases and the J gene lost 3 bases, with 12 bases spanning the gap. In DNA form, the CDR3 reads TGTGCCAGCAGTTATTCGGTCCTTCACTACGAGCAGTACTTC. Residues: CASSYSVLHYEQYF.

V is TRBV29-1 and J is TRBJ1-1, with D perhaps matching TRBD1 (6 bases). Germline V gives CDR1 SQVTM, CDR2 ANQGSEA. CDR3 length equals 13 residues. With 3 bases removed from V and 4 bases from J, the gap between germline ends came to 12 bases. The CDR3, as DNA: TGCAGCGTTGATCAAGGCAGGGGCACTGAAGCTTTCTTT. Translated: CSVDQGRGTEAFF.

This clonotype turned up a few times. The chain has TRBV7-9 and TRBJ2-1; TRBD2 matches at 8 bases. Trimming at V came to 0 bases and at J to 5 bases, leaving 0 bases not matched to a gene. CDR3 length equals 14 residues. Per the germline V gene, CDR1 is SEHNR and CDR2 is FQNEAQ (reference sequence). The DNA of the CDR3 is TGTGCCAGCAGCTTAGCGGGACTAGACAATGAGCAGTTCTTC. Translating it yields CASSLAGLDNEQFF. The full variable domain, rest sourced from reference TRBV7-9 and TRBJ2-1, is DTGVSQNPRHKITKRGQNVTFRCDPISEHNRLYWYRQTLGQGPEFLTYFQNEAQLEKSRLLSDRFSAERPKGSFSTLEIQRTEQGDSAMYLCASSLAGLDNEQFFGPGTRLTVL.

V usage is TRBV19 and J usage is TRBJ1-2; TRBD1 agrees at 11 bases. The CDR3 has 15 residues. Germline V CDR1 and CDR2: LNHDA, SQIVND (reference sequence). Losses at the gene ends were 3 bases for V and 8 bases for J; bases not matched to a gene: 8. CDR3 nucleotide sequence: TGTGCCAGTAGTATCGGGACAGGGGGAAGTCAAGGCTACACCTTC. This encodes CASSIGTGGSQGYTF.

V gene TRBV5-5 combines with J gene TRBJ2-1; D may be TRBD1 or TRBD2 (5 bases each). V lost 5 bases and J lost 4, with 10 bases in between. The CDR3 loop spans 13 amino acids. The germline CDR1 and CDR2 sequences are SGHKS and YYEKEE (reference sequence). The CDR3 coding sequence is TGTGCCAGCAGTATGGGACCATACAATGAGCAGTTCTTC. As protein: CASSMGPYNEQFF.

This clonotype was observed at least ten times. V is TRBV10-3 and J is TRBJ2-7; TRBD2 aligns across 13 bases. The CDR3 runs 17 residues. V dropped 5 bases and J dropped 5; count of bases not matched to a gene: 12. CDR1 is ENHRY, CDR2 SYGVKD, per germline. The DNA for the CDR3 is TGTGCCATCAGTCCGGGACTAGCGGGAAAAGTGTTCCACGAGCAGTACTTC. Protein sequence: CAISPGLAGKVFHEQYF.

This clonotype occurred a few times. The chain joins TRBV20-1 to TRBJ2-2; D might be TRBD2 (7 bases). The CDR3 length is 17 residues. Per germline, CDR1 DFQATT and CDR2 SNEGSKA (reference sequence). V was cut by 6 bases and J by 2 bases, with 22 bases left in between. The DNA of the CDR3 is TGCAGTGCCGTCAGGGGAGGGGGGGGCCTAAACACCGGGGAGCTGTTTTTT. Translating gives CSAVRGGGGLNTGELFF.

This clonotype appeared a few times. This chain joins TRBV5-5 and TRBJ2-1; D gene ambiguous. This CDR3 spans 12 amino acids. In germline, CDR1 is SGHKS, CDR2 YYEKEE (reference sequence). The V gene lost 0 bases and the J gene lost 8 bases, with 6 bases spanning the gap. The CDR3 coding sequence is TGTGCCAGCAGCTTGGACTGGCATGAGCAGTTCTTC. Its protein product is CASSLDWHEQFF.

This clonotype was detected ten times or more. The rearrangement joins TRBV4-1 to TRBJ2-7; maybe TRBD2 (5 bases). V was pared by 0 bases and J by 7 bases, with 16 bases between. The germline gives CDR1 MGHRA, CDR2 YSYEKL. The CDR3 is 15 residues long. CDR3 in amino acids: CASSQEQEARGEQYF. The CDR3 region has the DNA TGCGCCAGCAGCCAAGAGCAGGAGGCGCGAGGGGAGCAGTACTTC.

This clonotype was found a few times. The rearrangement uses TRBV13 and TRBJ2-7, with D unresolved. CDR3 length equals 14 residues. V shed 5 bases and J shed 0 bases, with 11 bases lying between them. Germline lookup yields CDR1 PRHDT and CDR2 FYEKMQ (reference sequence). The CDR3 region is CASSVRLHSYEQYF. The CDR3 DNA is TGTGCCAGCAGCGTACGACTCCACTCCTACGAGCAGTACTTC.

This clonotype was seen more than once but under ten times. The chain links TRBV20-1 to TRBJ1-5, with 8 bases identical to TRBD1. The CDR3 covers 16 residues. Losses at the gene ends were 6 bases for V and 5 bases for J; bases not matched to a gene: 15. Germline CDR1 DFQATT, CDR2 SNEGSKA (reference sequence). The CDR3 is CSARQSDRGTDQPQHF. The CDR3 nucleotides are TGCAGTGCGAGGCAAAGTGACAGGGGTACCGATCAGCCCCAGCATTTT.

Many counts were recorded for this clonotype. This chain connects TRBV7-9 to TRBJ2-3; 9 nucleotides align to TRBD1. The CDR3 runs to 15 residues. After removal of 5 bases from V and 2 bases from J, the junction contained 5 bases not matched to a gene. The germline CDR1 and CDR2 sequences are SEHNR and FQNEAQ (reference sequence). The CDR3 DNA reads TGTGCCAGCAGCCCCGGGACAGGGAACACAGATACGCAGTATTTT. Protein product: CASSPGTGNTDTQYF.

The chain has TRBV18 and TRBJ2-7; D remains ambiguous. The ends were cut back, 2 bases at V and 2 bases at J, with 10 bases in the middle. The CDR3 covers 14 residues. Germline V gives CDR1 KGHSH, CDR2 LQKENI. CDR3 coding DNA: TGTGCCAGCTCACCATCCGCCCCCCCCTACGAGCAGTACTTC. This codes for CASSPSAPPYEQYF.

This clonotype appeared a few times. The chain recombines TRBV27 with TRBJ2-1; TRBD2 matches 10 bases. Germline trimming cut 5 bases from V and 3 bases from J; bases unmatched to any gene: 4. This CDR3 has 15 amino acids. Per the germline V gene, CDR1 is MNHEY and CDR2 is SMNVEV (reference sequence). The CDR3 sequence is CASSSSGRSYNEQFF. In DNA, the CDR3 is TGTGCCAGCAGTAGTAGCGGGAGGAGCTACAATGAGCAGTTCTTC.